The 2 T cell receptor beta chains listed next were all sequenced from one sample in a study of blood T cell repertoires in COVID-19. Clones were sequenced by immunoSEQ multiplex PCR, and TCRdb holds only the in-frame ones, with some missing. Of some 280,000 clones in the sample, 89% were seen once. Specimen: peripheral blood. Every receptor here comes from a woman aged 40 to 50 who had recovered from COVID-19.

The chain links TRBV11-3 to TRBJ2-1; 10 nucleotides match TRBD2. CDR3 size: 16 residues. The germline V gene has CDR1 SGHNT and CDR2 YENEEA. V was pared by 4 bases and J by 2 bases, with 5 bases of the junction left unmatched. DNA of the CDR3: TGTGCCAGCAGCTCATCTAGCGGGAGTACCTACAATGAGCAGTTCTTC. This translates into CASSSSSGSTYNEQFF.

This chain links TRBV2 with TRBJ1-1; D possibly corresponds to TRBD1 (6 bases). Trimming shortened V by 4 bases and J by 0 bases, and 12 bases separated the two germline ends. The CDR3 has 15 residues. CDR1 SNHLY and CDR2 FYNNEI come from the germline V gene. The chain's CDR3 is CASSVQGSLNTEAFF. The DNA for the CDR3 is TGTGCCAGCAGTGTTCAGGGGTCCCTGAACACTGAAGCTTTCTTT.